This T cell receptor beta chain appears in the sequencing data of a study of blood T cells in healthy people across ages (dated by TCRdb to the mid-2010s). Context from the whole study: In model experiments, template switching captured roughly one uniquely barcoded TCR beta cDNA molecule for every two T cells. Two additional independent replicas of 1 million unique cDNA reads from the same blood draw were analyzed for two donors (one aged 18 to 29 and one aged 80 or older). To avoid experimental bias, donors of different ages were spread randomly across the sequencing lanes. Donors were grouped into four age groups: young (average 16 years), middle-aged (39), aged (over 55) and long-lived (about 90). Using deep sequencing normalized with unique cDNA molecular identifiers, the study measured how TCR beta repertoire diversity changes with age.

With respect to this clonotype: It lacks a known antigen. Qualities for individual bases were not recorded, and no much larger clone is one base off.

The V end loses 8 bases and the J end loses 5 bases, and a stretch of 15 bases separates them. The CDR3 starts with the cysteine, ends with the phenylalanine, and has 13 residues. Only the CDR3 DNA stays, 39 bases, in frame from base 1. From the germline V gene (reference sequence), CDR1 is SEHNR and CDR2 is FQNEAQ. The donors were roughly 40 Caucasian individuals from Russia, aged 6 to 90 years, who were systemically healthy. Each donor gave 8 to 10 milliliters of peripheral blood, drawn into EDTA-treated Vacutainer tubes. Ficoll-Paque density-gradient centrifugation was used to isolate PBMCs, with at least 6.5 million per sample. Total RNA, at least 5 micrograms per sample, was extracted from PBMCs with Trizol reagent. The percentages of naive CD45RAhigh/CD27high T cells were determined by flow cytometry on a PBMC aliquot from every donor. Library preparation used 5' RACE. Sequencing was performed on an Illumina HiSeq 2500. A second about 7 to 12 cycle PCR used a sample-barcoded 5' primer and a J-beta primer mix. A template-switch 5' adaptor carrying 12 random nucleotides introduced a unique molecular identifier onto each TCR beta cDNA molecule. At least 2.5 million CDR3-containing paired-end reads were obtained from each sample. First-strand cDNA was synthesized from all RNA with the Mint cDNA synthesis kit, primed by a TRBC-specific oligonucleotide. Following uracil-DNA glycosylase treatment, all cDNA underwent a first 18-cycle PCR with the universal primers M1SS and BC2_uni_R. The authors processed their data as follows. For normalization, 1 million high-quality reads, each with a distinct molecular identifier, were randomly selected from each sample. Reads with shared molecular identifiers were discarded instead of being binned into consensus sequences. CDR3 identification, clonotype clustering and error correction used MiTCR with a Q25 quality threshold and the strictest error-elimination algorithm. A nonparametric unseen species model using Euler transformation provided a lower-bound estimate of total TCR beta diversity. The raw public data were reprocessed by TCRdb itself: fastp quality trimming at Q25, MiXCR clonotype calling, in-frame beta chains only. For every CDR3 protein sequence, its rows merge into one entry that carries the most common genes and DNA. What appears here as the V and J calls and clone size reflects TCRdb's work, not the paper's. This sample gives about 970,000 distinct CDR3 sequences in total; roughly 47% of them show up just once. About 22% of the sample comes from the top ten.

What the authors observed across the whole study: Estimates of total diversity based on one million sequenced T cells were considered lower bounds and underestimates. Conclusive comparison of naive and antigen-experienced compartments was prevented by the profiling of bulk unsorted PBMCs. Observed TCR beta diversity per million T cells fell roughly linearly with age, and a significant reduction was already apparent by age around 44. There was a strong correlation between observed TCR beta diversity and the percentage of naive T cells measured by flow cytometry. Compared with the aged group, the long-lived group had more naive CD4+ T cells, fewer expanded clones and increased TCR diversity, suggesting age selection. Donor CMV infection status was unknown, potentially confounding age-related changes in expanded clonotypes.

Material: blood. The clonotype comes from a woman aged 55-70 years in good health. The sequence links TRBV7-9 to TRBJ2-5; the D gene cannot be named for sure. The CDR3 here reads CASDSSLGETQYF. The nucleotide sequence reads as follows: TGTGCCAGCGATTCCTCCCTTGGCGAGACCCAGTACTTC.